The 20 T cell receptor beta chains in this list originate from one sample, sequenced in a study of molecular identifiers for immune sequencing clone quantification. Each CDR3 protein gets one entry after TCRdb re-called the PCR reads with MiXCR. The sample records 9,500 to 15,000 distinct CDR3 sequences, approximately 20% being singletons. Sequencing input: naive CD8+ T cells from blood, with Jurkat cell RNA spiked in. Subset reported: FACS-sorted CD8+CD4-CCR7+CD45RA+ naive T cells. The receptors were gathered from a human donor in good health. Some libraries in this study had Jurkat cell RNA spiked in.

This clonotype is termed medium-sized (0.01 to 0.1%). The chain joins TRBV2 to TRBJ1-1, with D maybe TRBD1 (6 bases). The CDR3 is made up of 16 amino acids. Trimming left V 7 bases short and J 4 bases short, with 22 bases between. Germline V CDR1 and CDR2: SNHLY, FYNNEI. The CDR3 protein is CASNQGYGGRSTEAFF. As DNA, the CDR3 is TGTGCCAGCAACCAAGGTTATGGGGGCAGGAGCACTGAAGCTTTCTTT.

This clonotype was detected many times. The CDR3 DNA reads TGTGCCAGCAGCTCCCAGGGGAGGGAGGGCACTGAAGCTTTCTTT. It encodes CASSSQGREGTEAFF. This chain connects TRBV7-9 to TRBJ1-1; D is perhaps TRBD1 (6 bases). The CDR3 has 15 residues. Germline-derived CDR1 and CDR2 are SEHNR and FQNEAQ (reference sequence). Between the trimmed V and J ends, which lost 4 bases and 4 bases, there was a span of 16 bases. The entire variable domain, with the rest obtained from reference TRBV7-9 and TRBJ1-1, is as follows: DTGVSQNPRHKITKRGQNVTFRCDPISEHNRLYWYRQTLGQGPEFLTYFQNEAQLEKSRLLSDRFSAERPKGSFSTLEIQRTEQGDSAMYLCASSSQGREGTEAFFGQGTRLTVV.

This clonotype was counted at least ten times. V is TRBV4-1 and J is TRBJ1-6; D might be TRBD1 (6 bases). Germline V lookup: CDR1 MGHRA, CDR2 YSYEKL. CDR3 size: 16 residues. V was trimmed by 2 bases and J by 7 bases, leaving 15 bases between them. As DNA, the CDR3 is TGCGCCAGCAGCCAACGTCAGGGGACCTTCAATTCACCCCTCCACTTT. Residues: CASSQRQGTFNSPLHF.

This clonotype was picked up many times. V and J are TRBV3-1 and TRBJ2-5, with TRBD2 matching over 9 bases. The CDR3 spans 14 residues. Germline assignment: CDR1 LGHDT and CDR2 YNNKEL (reference sequence). V gave up 6 bases and J gave up 5 bases; unmatched junction bases: 7. The CDR3 sequence: CASRLAGAGETQYF. CDR3 DNA: TGTGCCAGCAGATTAGCGGGAGCCGGGGAGACCCAGTACTTC.

This chain connects TRBV28 to TRBJ2-7; TRBD2 matches at 13 bases. J was trimmed by 2 bases and V by 6 bases; bases with no gene match: 4. This CDR3 spans 15 amino acids. Germline V lookup: CDR1 MDHEN, CDR2 SYDVKM. The CDR3 here is CASSRGLAGAYEQYF. The CDR3 bases are TGTGCCAGCAGCCGAGGACTAGCGGGAGCCTACGAGCAGTACTTC.

In its sample, this clonotype was seen a few times. The rearrangement uses TRBV27 and TRBJ1-4; no definite D call. The V and J ends lost 8 bases and 0 bases respectively, with 16 bases between them. CDR1 is MNHEY and CDR2 is SMNVEV in the germline V gene (reference sequence). The CDR3 loop spans 16 amino acids. CDR3 in amino acids: CASGRAVGATNEKLFF. In DNA form, the CDR3 reads TGTGCCAGCGGACGGGCCGTGGGAGCAACTAATGAAAAACTGTTTTTT.

By share, this clonotype counts as medium-sized. The chain has TRBV7-9 and TRBJ2-5, with D perhaps matching TRBD2 (6 bases). Trimming stripped 4 bases from V and 3 bases from J, with 9 bases between. Germline V CDR1 and CDR2: SEHNR, FQNEAQ (reference sequence). This CDR3 is 13 amino acids long. The CDR3 here is CASSWTTEETQYF. CDR3 DNA sequence: TGTGCCAGCAGCTGGACTACCGAAGAGACCCAGTACTTC.

Points on this clonotype: It may be a read error: a sequence one base away is much more abundant. The chain joins TRBV27 to TRBJ1-5; D uncertain. The CDR3 is made up of 13 amino acids. Trimming removed 6 bases at V and 4 bases at J, with 10 bases between. Germline V CDR1 and CDR2: MNHEY, SMNVEV (reference sequence). The CDR3 spells CASRLEQNQPQHF. CDR3 DNA: TGTGCCAGCAGGTTAGAGCAAAATCAGCCCCAGCATTTT.

Concerning this clonotype itself: In this CDR3 the conserved last residue, phenylalanine or tryptophan, is missing, so a read error is likely. CDR3: CASSFTDTQYS. The CDR3 DNA sequence: TGTGCCAGCAGCTTCACAGATACGCAGTATTCT. The chain is built from TRBV5-3 and TRBJ2-3; D gene unclear. TRBV5-3 is given ORF status, its function remaining uncertain. This CDR3 has 11 amino acids.

In its sample, this clonotype was seen a few times. Since a much larger clone is just one base distant, this may be a read error. The J gene is TRBJ1-2, the V gene TRBV5-6; possible D gene TRBD1, 5 bases. CDR1 is SGHDT and CDR2 is YYEEEE in the germline V gene. The CDR3 loop spans 15 amino acids. The CDR3 loop reads CASSLGQSNNYGNTF. The CDR3 DNA reads as TGTGCCAGCAGCTTGGGACAGAGCAATAACTATGGCAACACCTTC. The full variable domain, with the rest looked up from reference TRBV5-6 and TRBJ1-2, is DAGVTQSPTHLIKTRGQQVTLRCSPKSGHDTVSWYQQALGQGPQFIFQYYEEEERQRGNFPDRFSGHQFPNYSSELNVNALLLGDSALYLCASSLGQSNNYGNTFGSGTRLTVV.

The chain couples TRBV10-3 to TRBJ2-7; D remains unclear. Germline V gives CDR1 ENHRY, CDR2 SYGVKD. The V gene lost 0 bases and the J gene lost 6 bases, with 9 bases spanning the gap. The CDR3 is 13 residues long. For the CDR3, the DNA is TGTGCCATCAGTGAGTCAGGGTTCCGCGAGCAGTACTTC. Residues: CAISESGFREQYF.

The genes are TRBV12-3 or TRBV12-4 and TRBJ2-7; D is unclear. Trimming removed 1 base at V and 2 bases at J, with 6 bases between. The CDR3 consists of 13 residues. In DNA form, the CDR3 reads TGTGCCAGCAGTTTAGGAGTGGCCTACGAGCAGTACTTC. Its protein is CASSLGVAYEQYF.

By share, this clonotype counts as medium-sized. The rearrangement joins TRBV20-1 to TRBJ2-7, with no clear D. CDR1 DFQATT and CDR2 SNEGSKA come from the germline V gene (reference sequence). V lost 3 bases to trimming and J lost 0 bases, with 9 bases between them. The CDR3 sequence is 13 residues long. The CDR3 reads CSARQRYSYEQYF. The CDR3 coding sequence is TGCAGTGCTAGGCAGAGATACTCCTACGAGCAGTACTTC.

This clonotype was observed at least ten times. The V call is TRBV12-3 or TRBV12-4, the J call TRBJ2-1; D might be TRBD1 or TRBD2, each matching 5 bases. This CDR3 has 14 amino acids. V lost 3 bases, J lost 9 bases, and 15 bases lay in between. CDR3 sequence reads: CASSLGTALGEQFF. CDR3 DNA sequence: TGTGCCAGCAGTTTGGGGACCGCCCTGGGTGAGCAGTTCTTC.

This clonotype showed up many times. The V and J genes are TRBV12-3 or TRBV12-4 and TRBJ2-5; the D gene could be TRBD1 or TRBD2 (5 bases each). This CDR3 is built from 13 residues. V was shortened by 3 bases and J by 5 bases, with 10 bases between the two germline ends. The CDR3 protein is CASSLGVLETQYF. The DNA of the CDR3 is TGTGCCAGCAGTTTGGGGGTGCTGGAGACCCAGTACTTC.

This clonotype is categorized as medium-sized. The rearrangement links TRBV29-1 to TRBJ2-2, with a tentative D call TRBD2 (6 bases). Deletions cut 7 bases from V and 6 bases from J, with 12 bases between. CDR1 and CDR2 (germline): SQVTM, ANQGSEA. The length of the CDR3 is 12 residues. CDR3: CSAPGGAGELFF. The CDR3, as DNA: TGCAGCGCCCCAGGCGGGGCCGGGGAGCTGTTTTTT.

This clonotype appeared a few times. The CDR3 bases are TGTGCCAGCAGTCTATATGGGGTTTCCACAGATACGCAGTATTTT. Its protein is CASSLYGVSTDTQYF. J is TRBJ2-3 and V is TRBV12-3 or TRBV12-4; D remains unclear. The V and J ends lost 5 bases and 2 bases respectively, with 14 bases between them. The CDR3 length is 15 residues.

This clonotype counts as medium-sized. The DNA of the CDR3 is TGTGCCAGCAGTGAATATGCTAGCGGGATGATGGATACGCAGTATTTT. It is translated as CASSEYASGMMDTQYF. The J gene is TRBJ2-3, the V gene TRBV2; 9 nucleotides match TRBD2. The length of the CDR3 is 16 residues. With 2 bases clipped from V and 6 bases from J, the junction kept 9 bases outside the gene matches. Germline CDR1 SNHLY, CDR2 FYNNEI.

This clonotype was seen repeatedly, ten times or more. CDR3 DNA: TGCGCCAGCAGCCAACCGACCCCGAGTAGGGTCATCTATGGCTACACCTTC. This gives the protein CASSQPTPSRVIYGYTF. The rearrangement uses TRBV4-1 and TRBJ1-2; D gene unclear. Germline values: CDR1 MGHRA, CDR2 YSYEKL. This CDR3 is 17 amino acids long. Between the trimmed V and J ends, which lost 2 bases and 4 bases, there was a span of 20 bases.

Comment on this clonotype: A much larger clone lies one base from this, so it may be a read error. The conserved phenylalanine or tryptophan is not found at the CDR3 terminus, so this likely reflects a read error. This rearrangement joins TRBV4-1 to TRBJ2-2; 10 nucleotides match TRBD2. The CDR3 has 17 amino acids. With 4 bases clipped from V and 4 bases from J, the junction kept 9 bases outside the gene matches. CDR1 is MGHRA and CDR2 is YSYEKL in the germline V gene. CDR3: CASSLLRTSGSTGELFL. In nucleotides, the CDR3 is TGCGCCAGCAGCCTCCTTCGGACTAGCGGAAGCACCGGGGAGCTGTTTCTT.